This TCR beta chain was profiled in a study of blood T cell repertoires in COVID-19. Across the study: Samples of COVID-19 (acute and convalescent) were obtained from the United States, Italy and Spain. PBMCs, B-cell-depleted T cells, or T cells provided the cDNA or gDNA that made up the material.

Participants were aged roughly 18 to 90 years, lived in over 20 US areas, and enrolled virtually. Allocation to cohorts depended on clinical history reported by the participants. The length of the CDR3 is 15 residues. The junction had 8 bases not matched to a gene; V was cut back by 3 bases and J by 6 bases. Per the germline V gene, CDR1 is SGHTA and CDR2 is FQGNSA. TCRdb keeps only in-frame clones here, not all; method: immunoSEQ multiplex PCR. Among around 140,000 clones listed, 80% to 90% were seen once. This receptor was taken from a man in his 60s who had recovered from COVID-19. Sample: PBMCs or T cells enriched from blood (not recorded which). The chain links TRBV7-2 to TRBJ2-7; the match to TRBD2 covers 10 bases. CDR3 region: CASSLVPSGSAEQYF. The CDR3 coding sequence is TGTGCCAGCAGCTTGGTCCCTAGCGGGAGTGCCGAGCAGTACTTC.